This TCR beta chain was profiled in a study of T cells after yellow fever vaccination (dated by TCRdb to the late 2010s). For context, the study as a whole: The SMART-Seq v4 Ultra Low Input RNA kit was used to prepare libraries from fractions with low cell numbers. Bulk TCR alpha and beta repertoires were sequenced longitudinally to track T-cell clones before and after primary and booster YFV17D yellow fever vaccination. Two healthy male donors, one aged 18 to 29 and one aged 30 to 39 years, were included in the cohort. Blood was collected at multiple timepoints before and after primary and secondary immunization, and bulk PBMC replicates and cell subsets were isolated. The paper as a whole reports these results and caveats: Compared with the primary T-cell response, the secondary T-cell response was weaker but faster, peaking on day 5 rather than day 15. A small fraction of clonotypes appeared in both the CD4 and CD8 compartments, likely as a result of convergent recombination. Most clones expanded after primary vaccination were re-detected after the booster (almost 98% of CD4 and around 88% of CD8), suggesting broad memory maintenance. Because the study included only two donors, the extent to which the findings can be generalized is limited. Because abundant contaminating clonotypes from the bulk population could be contained in FACS-sorted repertoires, computational filtering was required.

This specimen's treatment or condition label, interpreted: live attenuated yellow fever vaccine strain. PBMCs were isolated from peripheral blood using a standard Ficoll-Paque protocol. Dynabeads CD4 and CD8 positive selection kits were used to isolate the CD4 and CD8 T-cell fractions. TriZol was used to extract RNA from bulk PBMCs, CD4 and CD8 fractions, and dextramer-positive and dextramer-negative fractions. This clonotype was seen a handful of times. This receptor's antigen is unknown. Base qualities are missing; no much larger clone stands one base away. The cysteine opens and the phenylalanine closes a CDR3 of 22 amino acids. CDR3 DNA is the only sequence kept; it has 66 bases, read in frame from the first base. The V end loses 3 bases and the J end loses 8 bases, and a stretch of 37 bases separates them. Sequencing instrument: Illumina NovaSeq 6000. TCR cDNA was synthesized by 5'RACE template switching, through which a universal primer site and unique molecular identifiers were introduced. cDNA synthesis was primed from both the TCR alpha and TCR beta constant segments. Library amplification involved two PCR steps, and the second step added sample barcodes and sequencing adapters. Sequencing of libraries was done on Illumina HiSeq 2500 (2x100 bp) or NovaSeq (2x150 bp). The authors' analysis ran thus. Reads were demultiplexed and collapsed into UMI consensus sequences with MIGEC, and V(D)J alignment was performed with MiXCR. Clonotypes responding to the vaccine were identified with edgeR on replicate PBMC samples, with the criteria of FDR below 0.01 and a log2 fold change above 5 up to day 15. Each bulk clonotype received a CD4 or CD8 identity based on whether the sequenced CD4 or CD8 repertoire contained that clonotype at higher abundance. TCRdb itself trimmed the public reads at Q25 with fastp, ran MiXCR and retained productive beta chains. Rows are combined by CDR3 protein, so each entry shows the most common genes and DNA. The V and J calls and clone size are TCRdb's, not the authors'. A total of hundreds of thousands of distinct CDR3 sequences appear in this sample, 7.5% to 9.5% of them only once. Of the sample, around 3.5% falls within the top ten clones.

This sequence originates from a man aged 18 to 30 who received the YFV17D yellow fever vaccine. The chain links TRBV12-3 or TRBV12-4 with TRBJ1-4; the D gene is not confidently resolved. The sequencing here drew on CD4+ T cells sorted from PBMCs, taken 5 days after the yellow fever booster vaccination. The CDR3 protein: CASSFPQQGGLLRRSQSEKLFF. The nucleotide sequence reads TGTGCCAGCAGTTTCCCCCAACAAGGAGGTCTTTTAAGGCGGTCCCAAAGCGAAAAACTGTTTTTT.